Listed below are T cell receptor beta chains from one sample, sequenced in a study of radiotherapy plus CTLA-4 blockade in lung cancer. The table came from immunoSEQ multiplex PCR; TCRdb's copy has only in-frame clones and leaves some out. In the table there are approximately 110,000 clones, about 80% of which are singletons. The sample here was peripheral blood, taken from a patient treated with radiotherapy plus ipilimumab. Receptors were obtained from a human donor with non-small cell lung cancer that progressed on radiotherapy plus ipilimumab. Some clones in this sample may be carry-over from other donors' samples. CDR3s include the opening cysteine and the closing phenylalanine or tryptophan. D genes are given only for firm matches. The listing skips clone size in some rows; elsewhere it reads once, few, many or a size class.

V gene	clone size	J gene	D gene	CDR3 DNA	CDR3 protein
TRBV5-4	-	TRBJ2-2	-	TGTGCCAGCAGCTTGGATCGAGGCCAGACCGGGGAGCTGTTTTTT	CASSLDRGQTGELFF
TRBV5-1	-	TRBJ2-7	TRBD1	TGCGCCAGCAGCTTGGTGGGCGGTAGCAGGGGGCACGAGCAGTACTTC	CASSLVGGSRGHEQYF
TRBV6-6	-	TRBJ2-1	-	TGTGCCAGCAGCCGAGGGGTCATCTCCTACAATGAGCAGTTCTTC	CASSRGVISYNEQFF
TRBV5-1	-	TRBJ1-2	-	TGCGCCAGCAGGCCAGACAGCTCAGAGGCCTATGGCTACACCTTC	CASRPDSSEAYGYTF
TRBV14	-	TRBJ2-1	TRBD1	TGTGCCAGCAGCCGAGGACAGGGTTTCGGGGAGCAGTTCTTC	CASSRGQGFGEQFF
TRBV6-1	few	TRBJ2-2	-	TGTGCCAGCACGTATGGGGAAACCGGGGAGCTGTTTTTT	CASTYGETGELFF
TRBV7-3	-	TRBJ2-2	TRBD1	TGTGCCAGCAGCCTACAGGGGGCAGGTCGGACCGGGGAGCTGTTTTTT	CASSLQGAGRTGELFF
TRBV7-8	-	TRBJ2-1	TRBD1	TGTGCCAGCAGTTCCCGGGACAGGGTTGAGCAGTTCTTC	CASSSRDRVEQFF
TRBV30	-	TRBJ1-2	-	TGTGCCTGGAGTCTCGGGGCCGCGGGCTACACCTTC	CAWSLGAAGYTF
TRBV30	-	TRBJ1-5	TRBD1	TGTGCCTGGAGCCCACAGGGGAATCAGCCCCAGCATTTT	CAWSPQGNQPQHF
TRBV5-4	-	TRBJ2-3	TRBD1	TGTGCCAGCAGCTTCGTAGGACAGGGGTACACAGATACGCAGTATTTT	CASSFVGQGYTDTQYF
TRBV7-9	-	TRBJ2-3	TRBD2	TGTGCCAGCAGCTTAGGCCTAGCGGATAGCACAGATACGCAGTATTTT	CASSLGLADSTDTQYF
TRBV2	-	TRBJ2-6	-	TGTGCCAGCAGTGTCTTCCTTTCTGGGGCCAACGTCCTGACTTTC	CASSVFLSGANVLTF
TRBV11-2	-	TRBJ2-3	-	TGTGCCAGCAGCTTAAGCTTGGGGATCACAGATACGCAGTATTTT	CASSLSLGITDTQYF
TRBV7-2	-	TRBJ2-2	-	TGTGCCAGCAGCTCCCGGGCCCAGGGCACCGGGGAGCTGTTTTTT	CASSSRAQGTGELFF
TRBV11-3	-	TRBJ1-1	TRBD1	TGTGCCAGCAGCTGGACAGGGGCCGGAGAAGCTTTCTTT	CASSWTGAGEAFF
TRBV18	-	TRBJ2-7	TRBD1	TGTGCCAGCTCACCCCGACAGGGGTACGAGCAGTACTTC	CASSPRQGYEQYF
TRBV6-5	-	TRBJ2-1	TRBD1	TGTGCCAGCAATTCACTGGACAGGTGGCATGAGCAGTTCTTC	CASNSLDRWHEQFF